A single sample is the source of the 5 T cell receptor beta chains below, sequenced in a study of beta chain features in type 1 diabetes. Their specific antigens are unknown. Findings and limits, study-wide: TCRB CDR3 length was moderately but significantly reduced in all four CD4+ subsets of Type 1 diabetes patients.

Expressed TCRB transcripts were sequenced because the entire RNA isolate underwent reverse transcription. Here immunoSEQ multiplex PCR was the method, and the copy in TCRdb shows in-frame clones only, minus some. The repertoire holds 600,000 or so clones, approximately 13% seen once, with over 0.1% in the top ten. The material sequenced was naive CD4+ T cells from blood. The source of these receptors is a man between 25 and 39 years old with type 1 diabetes.

The chain uses TRBV2 and TRBJ1-3; D is possibly TRBD1 (6 bases). Deletions cut 6 bases from V and 2 bases from J, with 8 bases between. CDR3 size: 13 residues. The germline gives CDR1 SNHLY, CDR2 FYNNEI. The CDR3 protein is CASSRQAGNTIYF. In DNA form, the CDR3 reads TGTGCCAGCAGCCGACAGGCTGGAAACACCATATATTTT.

This clone was recorded a few times. This chain uses TRBV5-1 with TRBJ2-5; perhaps TRBD2 as D (5 bases). Germline CDR1 and CDR2: SGHRS and YFSETQ. The CDR3 is 14 residues long. With 6 bases removed from V and 2 bases from J, the gap between germline ends came to 14 bases. For the CDR3, the DNA is TGCGCCAGCACACTTTCAAGGAGGCAAGAGACCCAGTACTTC. Translated, it gives CASTLSRRQETQYF.

This clone was seen a handful of times. V and J are TRBV5-6 and TRBJ1-6; D possibly corresponds to TRBD1 (5 bases). Per germline, CDR1 SGHDT and CDR2 YYEEEE. This CDR3 region has 14 residues. V was pared by 2 bases and J by 10 bases, with 13 bases between. CDR3 sequence reads: CASSFGTPGSPLHF. The CDR3 nucleotides read TGTGCCAGCAGCTTCGGGACCCCGGGATCACCCCTCCACTTT.

The rearrangement joins TRBV7-9 to TRBJ2-2, with D possibly being TRBD1 (5 bases). The CDR3 is 15 residues long. Looked up from germline, CDR1 is SEHNR and CDR2 is FQNEAQ (reference sequence). Trimming removed 1 base at V and 5 bases at J, with 11 bases between. CDR3 sequence (DNA): TGTGCCAGCAGCTTAGTCCAGGGTTGGACCGGGGAGCTGTTTTTT. This codes for CASSLVQGWTGELFF.

This clone has only a few counts. The rearrangement uses TRBV27 and TRBJ1-5, with D unclear. Trimming stripped 2 bases from V and 0 bases from J, with 11 bases between. Germline V gives CDR1 MNHEY, CDR2 SMNVEV (reference sequence). This CDR3 is built from 16 residues. In DNA, the CDR3 is TGTGCCAGCAGTTTAAGGAGGGCGGGTAGCAATCAGCCCCAGCATTTT. Residues: CASSLRRAGSNQPQHF.